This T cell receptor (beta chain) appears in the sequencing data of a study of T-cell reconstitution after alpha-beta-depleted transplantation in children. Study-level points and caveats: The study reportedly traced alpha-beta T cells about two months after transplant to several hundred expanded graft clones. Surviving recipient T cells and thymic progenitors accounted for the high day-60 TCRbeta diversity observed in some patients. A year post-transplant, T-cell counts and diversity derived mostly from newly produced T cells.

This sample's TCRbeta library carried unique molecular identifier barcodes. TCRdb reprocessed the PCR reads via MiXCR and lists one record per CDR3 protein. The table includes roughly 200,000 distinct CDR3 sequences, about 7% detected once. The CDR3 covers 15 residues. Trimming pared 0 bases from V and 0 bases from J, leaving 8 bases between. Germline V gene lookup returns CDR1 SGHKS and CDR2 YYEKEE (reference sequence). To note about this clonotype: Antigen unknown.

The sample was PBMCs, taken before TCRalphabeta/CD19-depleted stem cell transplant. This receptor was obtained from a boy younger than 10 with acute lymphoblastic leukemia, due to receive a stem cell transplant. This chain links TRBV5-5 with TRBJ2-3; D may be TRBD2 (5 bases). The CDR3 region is CASSLGGPSTDTQYF. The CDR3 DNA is TGTGCCAGCAGCTTGGGAGGGCCTAGCACAGATACGCAGTATTTT.